The 14 T cell receptor beta chains reported below all come from one sample, sequenced in a study of monozygotic twins with inflammatory bowel disease. TCRdb reanalyzed the 5' RACE reads and collapses them to one entry per CDR3 protein, without DNA. The table lists around 400,000 distinct CDR3 sequences. Input material: blood. Receptors originate from a human donor with ulcerative colitis or Crohn's disease, or a healthy co-twin of an affected twin (not recorded which).

The J gene is TRBJ2-7, the V gene TRBV13; TCRdb indicates TRBD1, and absent DNA this call remains unverified. The CDR3 sequence is 16 residues long. The V gene's germline CDR1 is PRHDT and CDR2 FYEKMQ (reference sequence). This CDR3 is CASSYRQGILSYEQYF.

The J gene is TRBJ1-5, the V gene TRBV7-2. Germline CDR1 reads SGHTA; CDR2 reads FQGNSA. This CDR3 spans 14 amino acids. The CDR3 region is CASSLVGSYQPQHF.

The gene calls are TRBV4-3 and TRBJ2-1; TCRdb outputs TRBD1, but without DNA this stays unchecked. The CDR3 consists of 16 residues. Germline CDR1 reads LGHNA; CDR2 reads YSLEER. The CDR3 loop is CASSQEGSAAYNEQFF.

This rearrangement joins TRBV6-5 to TRBJ2-1; no DNA is available, so the TRBD1 call from TCRdb remains unchecked. In germline, CDR1 is MNHEY, CDR2 SVGAGI. The length of the CDR3 is 13 residues. The CDR3 region is CASSGRSRDEQFF.

The J gene is TRBJ1-5, the V gene TRBV4-1; TCRdb names TRBD1, which stays unverified in the absence of DNA. The germline gives CDR1 MGHRA, CDR2 YSYEKL. There are 13 residues in the CDR3. The CDR3 here is CASSQDYRGQQHF.

The J gene is TRBJ2-2, the V gene TRBV9. CDR1 is SGDLS and CDR2 is YYNGEE in the germline V gene. This CDR3 is built from 14 residues. The CDR3 loop is CASAAEANTGELFF.

V gene TRBV7-2 combines with J gene TRBJ1-1; the D gene TCRdb calls, TRBD1, cannot be checked with no DNA. Germline V gene data show CDR1 as SGHTA and CDR2 as FQGNSA. CDR3 length: 22 amino acids. The CDR3: CASSFGEPNRQGRTRPNTEAFF.

V gene TRBV11-2 combines with J gene TRBJ2-1; TCRdb designates TRBD2, a call that cannot be tested without DNA. This CDR3 has 18 amino acids. Germline V gene lookup returns CDR1 SGHAT and CDR2 FQNNGV. CDR3 protein: CASSLDRGSSGSYNEQFF.

The V call is TRBV30, the J call TRBJ2-3; as DNA is missing, the TRBD1 call by TCRdb cannot be tested. The CDR3 has 15 residues. In germline, CDR1 is GTSNPN, CDR2 SVGIG (reference sequence). CDR3 protein: CAWAIGTAYTDTQYF.

This chain connects TRBV4-1 to TRBJ1-3; TCRdb selects TRBD1, and the lack of DNA leaves this call unchecked. CDR3 length: 15 residues. Germline V gene data show CDR1 as MGHRA and CDR2 as YSYEKL. CDR3: CASSPRTPSGNTIYF.

The chain has TRBV7-3 and TRBJ2-1; TCRdb designates TRBD1, a call that cannot be tested without DNA. In germline, CDR1 is SGHTA, CDR2 FQGTGA. This CDR3 comprises 18 residues. CDR3 loop: CASSLRSSQGHISNEQFF.

The chain links TRBV24-1 to TRBJ2-2; the D gene TCRdb calls, TRBD1, cannot be checked with no DNA. Germline CDR1 and CDR2: KGHDR and SFDVKD. The CDR3 loop spans 16 amino acids. This CDR3 is CATSTRTGGLTGELFF.

V usage is TRBV3-1 and J usage is TRBJ1-1; without DNA, the TCRdb call of TRBD1 cannot be checked. CDR3 length equals 17 residues. Germline V gene data show CDR1 as LGHDT and CDR2 as YNNKEL (reference sequence). The CDR3 sequence is CASSSHHSGTANTEAFF.

The gene calls are TRBV29-1 and TRBJ2-7; TCRdb proposes TRBD1, but this gene call is untestable without DNA. The germline gives CDR1 SQVTM, CDR2 ANQGSEA. The CDR3 loop spans 13 amino acids. The CDR3 protein is CSVGLGATGEQYF.